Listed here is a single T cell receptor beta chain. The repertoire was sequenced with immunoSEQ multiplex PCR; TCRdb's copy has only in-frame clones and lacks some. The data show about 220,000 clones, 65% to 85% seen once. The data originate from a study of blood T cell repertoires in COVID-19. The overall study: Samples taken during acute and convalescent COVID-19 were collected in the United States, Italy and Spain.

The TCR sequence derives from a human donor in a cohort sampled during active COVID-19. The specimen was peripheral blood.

The CDR3 bases are TGTGCCAGCAGTTACTCGAGAGGGAAGAACACTGAAGCTTTCTTT. Its translation: CASSYSRGKNTEAFF. The chain employs TRBV6-6 and TRBJ1-1; no clear D. Germline CDR1 reads MNHNY; CDR2 reads SVGAGI (reference sequence). The V and J ends lost 0 bases and 1 base respectively, with 9 bases between them. CDR3 length: 15 amino acids.